The 17 T cell receptor beta chains listed next were all sequenced from one sample in a study of early T cells in non-severe SARS-CoV-2 infection. TCRdb re-analysed the 5' RACE reads in MiXCR, keeping a single row per CDR3 protein. The sample yields 90,000 or so distinct CDR3 sequences, 14% to 15% seen once. Input material: whole blood. Receptor source: an adult who was a healthcare worker with PCR-confirmed SARS-CoV-2 infection or an uninfected control (not recorded which).

There are a few counts of this clonotype. CDR3 DNA sequence: TGTGCCAGCAGCCAAGGTGGTGGGGCCACCGGGGAGCTGTTTTTT. Translated, it gives CASSQGGGATGELFF. The chain joins TRBV3-1 to TRBJ2-2; maybe TRBD1 (5 bases). This CDR3 is 15 amino acids long. Germline V gene data show CDR1 as LGHDT and CDR2 as YNNKEL (reference sequence). Trimming removed 1 base from V and 4 bases from J, with 10 bases in between.

The sample holds a few counts of this clonotype. The chain employs TRBV29-1 and TRBJ2-5; D unclear. Germline V gives CDR1 SQVTM, CDR2 ANQGSEA. The CDR3 loop spans 12 amino acids. V gave up 5 bases and J gave up 1 base, with 8 bases separating them. The CDR3 DNA follows: TGCAGCGTTACTAACAGCCAAGAGACCCAGTACTTC. This sequence encodes CSVTNSQETQYF.

The chain links TRBV11-2 to TRBJ1-2; D not certain. The CDR3 loop spans 14 amino acids. The V end was cut by 3 bases, the J end by 1 base, with 9 bases between. Germline V gene data show CDR1 as SGHAT and CDR2 as FQNNGV. The CDR3 DNA is TGTGCCAGCAGCTTCGGCAGAGATAACTATGGCTACACCTTC. Protein: CASSFGRDNYGYTF.

The rearrangement uses TRBV14 and TRBJ2-3, with D hard to call. The CDR3 consists of 13 residues. V lost 0 bases to trimming and J lost 4 bases, with 5 bases between them. Germline V lookup: CDR1 SGHDN, CDR2 FVKESK. Written as DNA, the CDR3 is TGTGCCAGCAGCCAAGAAATGTCAGATACGCAGTATTTT. This encodes CASSQEMSDTQYF. The variable domain in full, with the rest retrieved from reference TRBV14 and TRBJ2-3, is EAGVTQFPSHSVIEKGQTVTLRCDPISGHDNLYWYRRVMGKEIKFLLHFVKESKQDESGMPNNRFLAERTGGTYSTLKVQPAELEDSGVYFCASSQEMSDTQYFGPGTRLTVL.

This clonotype was seen at least ten times. This rearrangement joins TRBV11-3 to TRBJ2-3, with 7 nucleotides matching TRBD2. Germline CDR1 reads SGHNT; CDR2 reads YENEEA. This CDR3 spans 14 amino acids. V was clipped by 2 bases and J by 6 bases; unmatched bases: 5. Here the CDR3 DNA reads TGTGCCAGCAGCTTAACTAGCGAGGCGGATACGCAGTATTTT. Amino acids: CASSLTSEADTQYF.

As for this clonotype: The junction and the germline gene differ at one end; a read error may be behind it. The chain couples TRBV19 to TRBJ2-7; maybe TRBD1 (6 bases). Germline V gene sequence: CDR1 LNHDA, CDR2 SQIVND (reference sequence). This CDR3 has 15 amino acids. The CDR3 is CASSDRSLLSSEQYF. In DNA form, the CDR3 reads TGTGCCAGTTCGGACAGATCTCTTCTATCCTCCGAGCAGTACTTC.

This clonotype was counted between two and nine times. V is TRBV5-1 and J is TRBJ2-3, with D possibly matching TRBD1 (6 bases). This CDR3 spans 16 amino acids. Between the trimmed V and J ends, which lost 4 bases and 2 bases, there was a span of 17 bases. Per germline, CDR1 SGHRS and CDR2 YFSETQ. The DNA for the CDR3 is TGCGCCAGCAGCCCGCTCGGACAGCCCCCCACAGATACGCAGTATTTT. Protein product: CASSPLGQPPTDTQYF.

This clonotype was counted a few times. The chain combines TRBV18 with TRBJ2-2, with D unresolved. The CDR3 extends over 14 amino acids. Germline V lookup: CDR1 KGHSH, CDR2 LQKENI. Deletions cut 6 bases from V and 0 bases from J, with 8 bases between. In DNA form, the CDR3 reads TGTGCCAGCTCGGAATACTCGAACACCGGGGAGCTGTTTTTT. Translation: CASSEYSNTGELFF.

This chain connects TRBV20-1 to TRBJ2-7; TRBD2 matches 14 bases. The V and J ends lost 5 bases and 3 bases, in that order; junction bases with no gene match: 15. Germline V gene sequence: CDR1 DFQATT, CDR2 SNEGSKA (reference sequence). This CDR3 is built from 18 residues. DNA of the CDR3: TGCAGTGCTCGAAAGGGACTAGCGGGAGCCCCGTTTAACTACGAGCAGTACTTC. Residues: CSARKGLAGAPFNYEQYF.

This clonotype came up a few times. Written as DNA, the CDR3 is TGCAGTGCTAGAGACCCCCTAGCCTACAATGAGCAGTTCTTC. It yields the protein CSARDPLAYNEQFF. This chain connects TRBV20-1 to TRBJ2-1; no definite D call. V was pared by 0 bases and J by 2 bases, with 8 bases between. The CDR3 length is 14 residues. Germline loops: CDR1 DFQATT, CDR2 SNEGSKA (reference sequence).

This clonotype was counted only a few times. The chain recombines TRBV7-9 with TRBJ2-7; 8 bases line up with TRBD2. After removal of 2 bases from V and 6 bases from J, the junction contained 9 bases not matched to a gene. The CDR3 consists of 15 residues. The germline V gene has CDR1 SEHNR and CDR2 FQNEAQ (reference sequence). Written as DNA, the CDR3 is TGTGCCAGCAGCTTAATTCTTGGGACTAGGCGCGAGCAGTACTTC. This gives the protein CASSLILGTRREQYF.

The rearrangement links TRBV12-3 or TRBV12-4 to TRBJ2-1; 9 nucleotides line up with TRBD1. V shed 4 bases and J 8 bases; nucleotides not matched to a gene: 12. CDR3 size: 16 residues. Here the CDR3 reads CASSWSRDRASDEQFF. DNA of the CDR3: TGTGCCAGCAGTTGGAGCCGGGACAGGGCGTCGGATGAGCAGTTCTTC.

This clonotype has just one count. V gene TRBV2 combines with J gene TRBJ2-4; possibly TRBD1 for D (5 bases). The germline gives CDR1 SNHLY, CDR2 FYNNEI. The V end lost 4 bases, the J end lost 6 bases, and 13 bases lay between the germline ends. The length of the CDR3 is 14 residues. CDR3 sequence reads: CASSGGAWVNIQYF. For the CDR3, the DNA is TGTGCCAGCAGTGGTGGGGCTTGGGTAAACATTCAGTACTTC.

The chain is built from TRBV4-1 and TRBJ2-3; 8 bases map to TRBD1. Germline trimming cut 5 bases from V and 4 bases from J; bases unmatched to any gene: 11. Germline CDR1 and CDR2: MGHRA and YSYEKL. The CDR3 has 16 amino acids. CDR3 sequence: CASSSRDRFIPDTQYF. CDR3 coding DNA: TGCGCCAGCAGCTCCCGGGACAGGTTCATCCCAGATACGCAGTATTTT.

This clonotype occurred a few times. The V gene is TRBV12-3 or TRBV12-4, the J gene TRBJ2-2; the D gene could be TRBD1 or TRBD2 (5 bases each). The CDR3 contains 14 residues. The V end was cut by 4 bases, the J end by 3 bases, with 9 bases between. CDR3 DNA: TGTGCCAGCAGTTGGGGACCTCACACCGGGGAGCTGTTTTTT. Its protein product is CASSWGPHTGELFF.

This clonotype was found many times. The genes are TRBV5-1 and TRBJ1-2; no firm D call. V lost 4 bases to trimming and J lost 6 bases, with 13 bases between them. Germline values: CDR1 SGHRS, CDR2 YFSETQ. The CDR3 runs to 13 residues. CDR3: CASSPTTRDGYTF. CDR3 nucleotide sequence: TGCGCCAGCAGCCCAACGACAAGGGATGGCTACACCTTC.

This clonotype was seen repeatedly, ten times or more. The J gene is TRBJ2-5, the V gene TRBV3-1; 7 bases agree with TRBD2. This CDR3 comprises 17 residues. The V and J ends lost 0 bases and 5 bases, in that order; junction bases with no gene match: 12. Germline V gene sequence: CDR1 LGHDT, CDR2 YNNKEL (reference sequence). CDR3: CASSQDPRRTRSETQYF. The CDR3 DNA reads as TGTGCCAGCAGCCAAGATCCCCGACGGACTAGATCGGAGACCCAGTACTTC.